Listed here are 20 T cell receptor beta chains from one sample, sequenced in a study of T cells after yellow fever vaccination. In TCRdb, the 5' RACE reads were re-called with MiXCR into one record per CDR3 protein. Of more than 90,000 distinct CDR3 sequences in the sample, under 9% were seen once. The sample was CD8+ T cells sorted from PBMCs, taken 45 days after the yellow fever booster vaccination. The receptors originated from a young man who received the YFV17D yellow fever vaccine.

This clonotype was counted only a few times. This chain uses TRBV7-9 with TRBJ2-7; D might be TRBD2 (7 bases). CDR3 length: 15 amino acids. Germline CDR1 SEHNR, CDR2 FQNEAQ (reference sequence). The germline V and J ends were trimmed by 1 base and 6 bases, with 16 bases remaining between them. The CDR3 spells CASSLVQGGGAEQYF. CDR3 bases: TGTGCCAGCAGCTTAGTACAGGGCGGGGGTGCCGAGCAGTACTTC.

This clonotype has ten or more counts. The chain combines TRBV5-6 with TRBJ2-1, with D maybe TRBD1 (5 bases). Trimming removed 0 bases at V and 8 bases at J, with 12 bases between. CDR1 is SGHDT, CDR2 YYEEEE, per germline. The CDR3 has 14 amino acids. CDR3 bases: TGTGCCAGCAGCTTGGTGGCAGGGATCGATGAGCAGTTCTTC. This translates into CASSLVAGIDEQFF. Together with reference TRBV5-6 and TRBJ2-1, the CDR3 gives the full variable domain: DAGVTQSPTHLIKTRGQQVTLRCSPKSGHDTVSWYQQALGQGPQFIFQYYEEEERQRGNFPDRFSGHQFPNYSSELNVNALLLGDSALYLCASSLVAGIDEQFFGPGTRLTVL.

To note about this clonotype: The junction shows a germline mismatch at one end, possibly a read error. This chain uses TRBV7-9 with TRBJ2-1; 7 bases agree with TRBD2. This CDR3 region has 16 residues. The V gene's germline CDR1 is SEHNR and CDR2 FQNEAQ (reference sequence). The DNA for the CDR3 is TGTGCCAGCAGACCTACCGGACTAGACTCCTGCAATGAGCAGTTCTTC. Its translation is CASRPTGLDSCNEQFF.

V is TRBV2 and J is TRBJ1-5; the D gene is possibly TRBD1 (6 bases). The V end was cut by 6 bases, the J end by 8 bases, with 11 bases between. Germline CDR1 and CDR2: SNHLY and FYNNEI. The CDR3 totals 12 residues. The CDR3 reads CASRAGAEPQHF. CDR3 in DNA: TGTGCCAGCAGGGCGGGGGCAGAGCCCCAGCATTTT.

This clonotype has ten or more counts. V usage is TRBV9 and J usage is TRBJ2-1; TRBD2 might be the D (7 bases). Germline lookup yields CDR1 SGDLS and CDR2 YYNGEE. The germline V and J ends were trimmed by 0 bases and 3 bases, with 13 bases remaining between them. This CDR3 is 16 amino acids long. The CDR3 sequence: CASSVVGGGSYNEQFF. CDR3 DNA sequence: TGTGCCAGCAGCGTAGTAGGGGGGGGGAGCTACAATGAGCAGTTCTTC.

This clonotype was detected many times. The gene calls are TRBV11-1 and TRBJ2-2, with D perhaps matching TRBD1 or TRBD2 (6 bases each). Between the trimmed V and J ends, which lost 1 base and 5 bases, there was a span of 20 bases. This CDR3 comprises 18 residues. Germline V gene sequence: CDR1 SGHAT, CDR2 FQDESV (reference sequence). The CDR3 region has the DNA TGTGCCAGCAGCTTAGACGTTTACGGGGGCAGGTGGACCGGGGAGCTGTTTTTT. Translated: CASSLDVYGGRWTGELFF.

Of note for this clonotype: A much larger clonotype is one base distant, so this may be a read error. V gene TRBV20-1 combines with J gene TRBJ2-1; TRBD2 agrees at 8 bases. Germline V gene data show CDR1 as DFQATT and CDR2 as SNEGSKA (reference sequence). This CDR3 is 16 amino acids long. This CDR3 is CCARPGGVSSYNEQFF. The CDR3 nucleotides read TGCTGTGCTAGACCCGGGGGGGTGAGCTCCTACAATGAGCAGTTCTTC.

This clonotype was observed at least ten times. V is TRBV23-1 and J is TRBJ1-5, with 7 nucleotides matching TRBD1. TRBV23-1 belongs to the ORF category, with a function that is uncertain. The CDR3 length is 17 residues. The ends lost 0 bases at V and 1 base at J; junction bases unmatched: 6. This chain's CDR3 is CASSQSPRGQSNQPQHF. CDR3 in DNA: TGCGCCAGCAGTCAATCGCCCAGGGGACAGAGCAATCAGCCCCAGCATTTT.

This clonotype was observed at least ten times. The chain joins TRBV6-1 to TRBJ2-7; D unresolved. The CDR3 has 15 amino acids. Trimming left V 5 bases short and J 2 bases short, with 16 bases between. The V gene's germline CDR1 is MNHNS and CDR2 SASEGT. CDR3 in amino acids: CASSSRVSDPYEQYF. DNA for the CDR3: TGTGCCAGCAGTAGTAGGGTTAGTGACCCCTACGAGCAGTACTTC.

This clonotype was observed many times. CDR3 sequence: CASHRDFFTNTGELFF. The CDR3 region has the DNA TGCGCCAGCCACAGGGACTTTTTTACGAACACCGGGGAGCTGTTTTTT. The chain couples TRBV5-1 to TRBJ2-2, with D possibly being TRBD1 or TRBD2 (6 bases each). V was clipped by 7 bases and J by 0 bases, with 16 bases between them. The germline CDR1 and CDR2 sequences are SGHRS and YFSETQ. The CDR3 runs to 16 residues.

This clonotype was observed many times. The rearrangement joins TRBV5-1 to TRBJ2-1, with 8 bases fitting TRBD2. The CDR3 covers 15 residues. Germline V gene lookup returns CDR1 SGHRS and CDR2 YFSETQ. The V and J ends lost 0 bases and 7 bases, in that order; junction bases with no gene match: 6. CDR3 nucleotides: TGCGCCAGCAGCTTGGGTCTAGCGGGCCATAATGAGCAGTTCTTC. Translating it yields CASSLGLAGHNEQFF.

Points on this clonotype: Given a much more abundant clone one base away, this may be a read error. CDR3 sequence reads: CASSLTGVEAFF. The DNA of the CDR3 is TGTGCCAGCAGCCTGACAGGGGTGGAAGCTTTCTTT. The rearrangement joins TRBV27 to TRBJ1-1; 8 bases agree with TRBD1. The germline CDR1 and CDR2 sequences are MNHEY and SMNVEV (reference sequence). There are 12 residues in the CDR3. The ends lost 6 bases at V and 8 bases at J; junction bases unmatched: 5.

In its sample, this clonotype was seen many times. The chain combines TRBV2 with TRBJ1-1; unclear D gene. The germline V gene encodes CDR1 SNHLY and CDR2 FYNNEI. V was pared by 5 bases and J by 4 bases, with 11 bases between. This CDR3 region has 13 residues. This CDR3 reads CASSMNRATEAFF. CDR3 bases: TGTGCCAGCAGTATGAATAGGGCCACTGAAGCTTTCTTT. The variable domain in full, with the rest retrieved from reference TRBV2 and TRBJ1-1, is EPEVTQTPSHQVTQMGQEVILRCVPISNHLYFYWYRQILGQKVEFLVSFYNNEISEKSEIFDDQFSVERPDGSNFTLKIRSTKLEDSAMYFCASSMNRATEAFFGQGTRLTVV.

J is TRBJ2-3 and V is TRBV5-5; either TRBD1 or TRBD2 may supply D (5 bases each). The CDR3 totals 12 residues. Between the trimmed V and J ends, which lost 6 bases and 3 bases, there was a span of 8 bases. In germline, CDR1 is SGHKS, CDR2 YYEKEE (reference sequence). CDR3 residues: CASIGATDTQYF. CDR3 bases: TGTGCCAGCATCGGGGCGACAGATACGCAGTATTTT.

At least ten counts were recorded for this clonotype. The CDR3 protein is CSARVISSYEQYF. The CDR3 coding sequence is TGCAGTGCTAGGGTCATCTCCTCCTACGAGCAGTACTTC. The chain uses TRBV20-1 and TRBJ2-7; D is uncertain. This CDR3 spans 13 amino acids. V gave up 3 bases and J gave up 0 bases, with 9 bases separating them. CDR1 and CDR2 from the germline V gene are DFQATT and SNEGSKA (reference sequence).

This clonotype was recorded many times. This chain connects TRBV5-1 to TRBJ2-1; D is uncertain. The germline gives CDR1 SGHRS, CDR2 YFSETQ. The CDR3 totals 12 residues. Between the trimmed V and J ends, which lost 0 bases and 7 bases, there was a span of 5 bases. CDR3 amino acids: CASSLAENEQFF. The CDR3 region has the DNA TGCGCCAGCAGCTTGGCCGAAAATGAGCAGTTCTTC.

This clonotype appeared a few times. This rearrangement joins TRBV30 to TRBJ1-3; no reliable D call. The V end was cut by 5 bases, the J end by 4 bases, with 15 bases between. Germline CDR1 GTSNPN, CDR2 SVGIG (reference sequence). The CDR3 covers 14 residues. CDR3 in amino acids: CAWPPLEPGNTIYF. CDR3 DNA sequence: TGTGCCTGGCCCCCCTTGGAACCCGGAAACACCATATATTTT.

This clonotype was seen repeatedly, ten times or more. The chain combines TRBV6-5 with TRBJ2-3; D unclear. Trimming pared 8 bases from V and 3 bases from J, leaving 18 bases between. Germline values: CDR1 MNHEY, CDR2 SVGAGI. CDR3 length equals 15 residues. CDR3 in amino acids: CASHPGGAGTDTQYF. The CDR3 DNA sequence: TGTGCCAGCCATCCGGGCGGAGCAGGTACAGATACGCAGTATTTT.

This chain links TRBV20-1 with TRBJ2-1, with D possibly matching TRBD2 (6 bases). Trimming cost V 1 base and J 9 bases, with 13 bases left between them. The CDR3 has 13 amino acids. CDR1 and CDR2 from the germline V gene are DFQATT and SNEGSKA (reference sequence). The chain's CDR3 is CSARGLVYIEQFF. CDR3 DNA sequence: TGCAGTGCTAGAGGACTAGTGTATATTGAGCAGTTCTTC.

This clonotype was seen at least ten times. The CDR3 DNA reads TGTGCCAGCAGTTTGTACAACGGCTACGAGCAGTACTTC. Translating it yields CASSLYNGYEQYF. This chain uses TRBV12-3 or TRBV12-4 with TRBJ2-7; D is uncertain. Trimming shortened V by 3 bases and J by 3 bases, and 9 bases separated the two germline ends. There are 13 residues in the CDR3.